This is a list of T cell receptor beta chains from one sample in a study of cytomegalovirus exposure and HLA in healthy donors. Data came from immunoSEQ multiplex PCR; TCRdb stores just in-frame clones and leaves some out. Among over 150,000 clones listed, around 81% were seen once. Sequences were obtained from PBMCs. The receptors stem from a young woman in good health and CMV-seropositive. Both conserved end residues are part of each CDR3. Each record gives: J gene, D gene, clone size, V gene, CDR3 protein, CDR3 DNA. A D gene is named only where the DNA matches it firmly. Clone size is stated in some rows and not others, as once, few, many or a class when expanded.

TRBJ1-2 | TRBD1 | - | TRBV27 | CASSLSPTGGAYGYTF | TGTGCCAGCAGTTTATCCCCGACAGGGGGCGCTTATGGCTACACCTTC
TRBJ2-7 | TRBD1 | - | TRBV6-4 | CASSSTDRGVSEQYF | TGTGCCAGCAGTTCCACCGACAGGGGTGTATCCGAGCAGTACTTC
TRBJ2-7 | TRBD2 | - | TRBV7-2 | CASSPSTSGASYEQYF | TGTGCCAGCAGCCCCTCGACTAGCGGGGCGTCCTACGAGCAGTACTTC
TRBJ2-1 | - | - | TRBV20-1 | CSAKTSAGQFF | TGCAGTGCTAAAACGTCCGCGGGTCAGTTCTTC
TRBJ1-1 | - | - | TRBV4-3 | CASSQDRSYTEAFF | TGCGCCAGCAGCCAAGATCGGTCGTACACTGAAGCTTTCTTT
TRBJ1-1 | - | - | TRBV9 | CASSVSMNTEAFF | TGTGCCAGCAGCGTTAGTATGAACACTGAAGCTTTCTTT
TRBJ2-3 | - | - | TRBV25-1 | CASSESYYTQYF | TGTGCCAGCAGTGAATCTTATTATACGCAGTATTTT
TRBJ1-2 | - | - | TRBV4-1 | CASSQDIRAANYGYTF | TGCGCCAGCAGCCAAGATATTAGAGCCGCAAACTATGGCTACACCTTC
TRBJ1-2 | TRBD1 | - | TRBV4-3 | CASSQAGQVDYGYTF | TGCGCCAGCAGCCAGGCGGGACAGGTTGACTATGGCTACACCTTC
TRBJ1-2 | - | - | TRBV2 | CASKNPGYGYTF | TGTGCCAGCAAAAATCCGGGGTATGGCTACACCTTC
TRBJ2-7 | - | - | TRBV4-1 | CASSQEPAQGGYEQYF | TGCGCCAGCAGCCAAGAGCCAGCCCAGGGGGGCTACGAGCAGTACTTC
TRBJ1-1 | TRBD1 | - | TRBV5-1 | CATRTTGSMNTEAFF | TGCGCCACCAGAACGACAGGGTCCATGAACACTGAAGCTTTCTTT
TRBJ1-1 | TRBD1 | - | TRBV7-8 | CASSLGQGWKTEAFF | TGTGCCAGCAGCTTAGGACAGGGGTGGAAAACTGAAGCTTTCTTT
TRBJ2-5 | TRBD2 | - | TRBV6-1 | CASSEWGAGGYQETQYF | TGTGCCAGCAGTGAATGGGGGGCGGGAGGGTACCAAGAGACCCAGTACTTC
TRBJ2-1 | TRBD2 | - | TRBV2 | CASRARTSGGNEQFF | TGTGCCAGCAGGGCCCGGACTAGCGGGGGGAATGAGCAGTTCTTC
TRBJ2-2 | TRBD2 | - | TRBV2 | CASSEGTSRYTGELFF | TGTGCCAGCAGTGAAGGGACTAGCCGATACACCGGGGAGCTGTTTTTT
TRBJ2-1 | TRBD1 | - | TRBV7-9 | CASTLATGEYNEQFF | TGTGCCAGCACCCTCGCGACAGGGGAATACAATGAGCAGTTCTTC
TRBJ1-2 | - | few | TRBV7-3 | CASSPGTLDGYTF | TGTGCCAGCAGCCCTGGGACTTTGGATGGCTACACCTTC
TRBJ2-3 | - | - | TRBV18 | CASSRDPGADTQYF | TGTGCCAGCTCACGGGACCCGGGGGCAGATACGCAGTATTTT
TRBJ2-7 | - | - | TRBV18 | CASSPSSSGFHEQYF | TGTGCCAGCTCACCCTCCTCTTCAGGGTTTCACGAGCAGTACTTC
TRBJ1-5 | - | - | TRBV11-2 | CASSLDLPGQPQHF | TGTGCCAGCAGCTTAGATCTGCCCGGTCAGCCCCAGCATTTT
TRBJ1-5 | - | - | TRBV5-6 | CASSLAGGQPQHF | TGTGCCAGCAGCTTGGCCGGGGGTCAGCCCCAGCATTTT
TRBJ1-3 | - | - | TRBV29-1 | CSVKTGSSGNTIYF | TGCAGCGTGAAGACAGGATCCTCTGGAAACACCATATATTTT
TRBJ2-7 | - | - | TRBV6-5 | CASSYAGLSYEQYF | TGTGCCAGCAGTTACGCCGGACTATCTTACGAGCAGTACTTC
TRBJ1-1 | - | - | TRBV7-2 | CASSLQGSTEAFF | TGTGCCAGCAGCTTACAGGGAAGCACTGAAGCTTTCTTT
TRBJ2-2 | - | - | TRBV6-1 | CASTGGGSGTGELFF | TGTGCCAGCACGGGCGGGGGCTCCGGTACCGGGGAGCTGTTTTTT
TRBJ2-7 | TRBD1 | few | TRBV19 | CASFDSPRDSYEQYF | TGTGCCAGTTTTGATAGCCCCCGGGACAGCTACGAGCAGTACTTC
TRBJ2-2 | TRBD2 | - | TRBV13 | CASSEGLAGGLTGELFF | TGTGCCAGCAGCGAAGGACTAGCGGGGGGGCTAACCGGGGAGCTGTTTTTT
TRBJ2-7 | - | - | TRBV6-6 | CASSYETYEQYF | TGTGCCAGCAGCTACGAAACTTACGAGCAGTACTTC
TRBJ2-2 | - | - | TRBV11-2 | CASSMLTGNTGELFF | TGTGCCAGCAGCATGCTGACGGGGAACACCGGGGAGCTGTTTTTT
TRBJ2-2 | - | - | TRBV18 | CASSPPPGNTGELFF | TGTGCCAGCTCACCACCGCCAGGGAACACCGGGGAGCTGTTTTTT
TRBJ2-1 | - | - | TRBV9 | CASSVQGSEQFF | TGTGCCAGCAGCGTACAGGGGAGTGAGCAGTTCTTC
TRBJ1-4 | - | - | TRBV4-1 | CASSQPGVGNEKLFF | TGCGCCAGCAGCCAGCCCGGGGTGGGTAATGAAAAACTGTTTTTT
TRBJ1-2 | - | - | TRBV6-5 | CASRDTLLSGYTF | TGTGCCAGCAGGGACACCCTGTTAAGTGGCTACACCTTC
TRBJ1-5 | TRBD1 | - | TRBV19 | CASSRDRPNQPQHF | TGTGCCAGTAGCCGGGACAGACCCAATCAGCCCCAGCATTTT
TRBJ2-7 | TRBD1 | - | TRBV5-6 | CASSIGQGGTYEQYF | TGTGCCAGCAGCATAGGACAGGGCGGCACCTACGAGCAGTACTTC
TRBJ2-7 | TRBD1 | - | TRBV11-2 | CASSFDRGNHEQYF | TGTGCCAGCAGTTTTGACAGGGGTAACCACGAGCAGTACTTC
TRBJ2-7 | TRBD1 | - | TRBV5-8 | CASSGQGAPYEQYF | TGTGCCAGCAGCGGACAGGGGGCTCCCTACGAGCAGTACTTC
TRBJ2-2 | TRBD1 | - | TRBV7-7 | CASSLFGTGSPVNTGELFF | TGTGCCAGCAGCTTATTTGGGACAGGGTCCCCTGTAAACACCGGGGAGCTGTTTTTT
TRBJ2-5 | TRBD1 | - | TRBV19 | CASSISGTGGKQTQYF | TGTGCCAGTAGTATTTCCGGGACAGGGGGAAAACAGACCCAGTACTTC
TRBJ2-7 | - | few | TRBV15 | CATSRADSYEQYF | TGTGCCACCAGCAGAGCGGACAGCTACGAGCAGTACTTC
TRBJ2-2 | - | - | TRBV2 | CASNPAGALTGELFF | TGTGCCAGCAACCCCGCGGGGGCACTCACCGGGGAGCTGTTTTTT
TRBJ1-5 | - | once | TRBV18 | CASSPFVGAGNQPQHF | TGTGCCAGCTCACCATTCGTGGGGGCCGGCAATCAGCCCCAGCATTTT
TRBJ1-6 | - | - | TRBV15 | CATSRDLINPRVNSPLHF | TGTGCCACCAGCAGAGATCTTATTAACCCCAGGGTTAATTCACCCCTCCACTTT
TRBJ2-4 | TRBD1 | - | TRBV18 | CASSPNRGLENIQYF | TGTGCCAGCTCACCAAACAGGGGGCTCGAAAACATTCAGTACTTC
TRBJ2-3 | TRBD1 | - | TRBV6-5 | CASRPQGALRHTQYF | TGTGCCAGCAGACCTCAGGGGGCGCTACGTCATACGCAGTATTTT
TRBJ2-3 | - | - | TRBV7-9 | CASRGRTDTQYF | TGTGCCAGCAGAGGGAGAACAGATACGCAGTATTTT
TRBJ2-2 | - | - | TRBV5-1 | CASSLDNSRTGELFF | TGCGCCAGCAGCTTGGACAACAGTAGGACCGGGGAGCTGTTTTTT
TRBJ2-1 | - | - | TRBV6-6 | CASSYTNSEQFF | TGTGCCAGCAGTTACACCAATAGTGAGCAGTTCTTC